This T cell receptor beta chain was sequenced for a study of CD8 T cells in Susac syndrome. On the study more broadly: Within the sequenced group of Susac syndrome patients, 5 or 6 showed active disease and about eight were in remission.

CDR1 is GTSNPN, CDR2 SVGIG, per germline (reference sequence). This CDR3 is built from 12 residues. The V end lost 5 bases, the J end lost 0 bases, and 5 bases lay between the germline ends. Reverse transcription of roughly 0.5 to 1 ug RNA was performed with random hexamers. Multiplex immunoSEQ PCR targeted 54 Vbeta and 13 Jbeta TCR beta segments. TCRdb re-called the immunoSEQ multiplex PCR reads through MiXCR, storing one row per CDR3 protein. The sample contains about 90,000 distinct CDR3 sequences, approximately 96% of which appear only once. The TCR comes from a human donor with Susac syndrome. Sequencing was performed on CD8+ T cells from PBMCs. The rearrangement uses TRBV30 and TRBJ1-3, with a tentative D call TRBD1 (5 bases). The CDR3 DNA reads as TGTGCCTGGGGGACCTCTGGAAACACCATATATTTT. Protein: CAWGTSGNTIYF.